The 30 T cell receptor beta chains given below trace back to one sample, sequenced in a study of blood T cell repertoires in COVID-19. Some clones are missing from TCRdb's copy, which holds only in-frame ones; the method was immunoSEQ multiplex PCR. There are a few hundred thousand clones in the sample; roughly 90% occur only once, and 0.94% lies in the top ten. Source material: peripheral blood. Every receptor here comes from a woman aged 35 to 49 who had recovered from COVID-19.

The chain uses TRBV30 and TRBJ2-7, with a weak D call TRBD2 (6 bases). This CDR3 comprises 15 residues. The ends were cut back, 2 bases at V and 3 bases at J, with 17 bases in the middle. The V gene's germline CDR1 is GTSNPN and CDR2 SVGIG (reference sequence). The CDR3 DNA sequence: TGTGCCTGGAGTCCCCCCCCGGAGGGAATCTACGAGCAGTACTTC. Translation gives CAWSPPPEGIYEQYF.

The V call is TRBV19, the J call TRBJ2-3; TRBD1 might be the D (5 bases). The V end was cut by 4 bases, the J end by 2 bases, with 16 bases between. There are 16 residues in the CDR3. Germline V CDR1 and CDR2: LNHDA, SQIVND (reference sequence). The CDR3 region has the DNA TGTGCCAGTAGTACCGCCTGGGGCCTTCACACAGATACGCAGTATTTT. Translated, it gives CASSTAWGLHTDTQYF. The full variable domain, completed using reference TRBV19 and TRBJ2-3, is DGGITQSPKYLFRKEGQNVTLSCEQNLNHDAMYWYRQDPGQGLRLIYYSQIVNDFQKGDIAEGYSVSREKKESFPLTVTSAQKNPTAFYLCASSTAWGLHTDTQYFGPGTRLTVL.

V usage is TRBV9 and J usage is TRBJ2-7; 9 bases map to TRBD1. Germline V gene lookup returns CDR1 SGDLS and CDR2 YYNGEE. The CDR3 extends over 15 amino acids. Trimming took 0 bases from V and 4 from J; bases not matched to a gene: 5. CDR3 coding DNA: TGTGCCAGCAGCGTAGGAACCGGGACAGGGTACGAGCAGTACTTC. This encodes CASSVGTGTGYEQYF.

This sequence joins TRBV2 and TRBJ2-7; D perhaps matches TRBD2 (6 bases). Germline CDR1 and CDR2: SNHLY and FYNNEI. Trimming pared 7 bases from V and 3 bases from J, leaving 16 bases between. The CDR3 loop spans 14 amino acids. DNA of the CDR3: TGTGCCAGCACTCTGTCGCGGGACCGCTACGAGCAGTACTTC. It translates to CASTLSRDRYEQYF.

The genes are TRBV5-8 and TRBJ2-5; D remains ambiguous. Germline CDR1 and CDR2: SGHTS and YDEGEE. The CDR3 runs 14 residues. V was cut by 1 base and J by 4 bases, with 11 bases left in between. This CDR3 is CASSLTARAETQYF. CDR3 nucleotides: TGTGCCAGCAGCTTGACAGCCAGAGCAGAGACCCAGTACTTC. The full variable domain, with the rest looked up from reference TRBV5-8 and TRBJ2-5, is EAGVTQSPTHLIKTRGQQATLRCSPISGHTSVYWYQQALGLGLQFLLWYDEGEERNRGNFPPRFSGRQFPNYSSELNVNALELEDSALYLCASSLTARAETQYFGPGTRLLVL.

This sequence joins TRBV18 and TRBJ1-2; D unresolved. CDR1 is KGHSH and CDR2 is LQKENI in the germline V gene. V was shortened by 5 bases and J by 4 bases, with 14 bases between the two germline ends. CDR3 length: 14 amino acids. CDR3 coding DNA: TGTGCCAGCTCAGTTGATACACAGCTCTATGGCTACACCTTC. It codes for CASSVDTQLYGYTF.

This clone was seen just once. The chain employs TRBV15 and TRBJ2-7; 9 bases map to TRBD2. Trimming cost V 0 bases and J 3 bases; bases outside gene matches: 12. CDR1 is LNHNV, CDR2 YYDKDF, per germline (reference sequence). CDR3 size: 18 residues. The CDR3 sequence: CATSRERSGRNSVYEQYF. DNA for the CDR3: TGTGCCACCAGCAGAGAACGAAGCGGGAGGAATTCGGTCTACGAGCAGTACTTC.

The chain uses TRBV5-6 and TRBJ1-3, with D uncertain. V shed 6 bases and J shed 0 bases, with 10 bases lying between them. Per the germline V gene, CDR1 is SGHDT and CDR2 is YYEEEE. The CDR3 runs to 14 residues. CDR3 bases: TGTGCCAGCAACACCATAGCCTCTGGAAACACCATATATTTT. It translates to CASNTIASGNTIYF.

V is TRBV24-1 and J is TRBJ2-1; no clear D. This CDR3 comprises 14 residues. Germline values: CDR1 KGHDR, CDR2 SFDVKD. V gave up 3 bases and J gave up 6 bases, with 11 bases separating them. CDR3 protein: CATSDDRRRNEQFF. In nucleotides, the CDR3 is TGTGCCACCAGTGATGATAGGCGGCGCAATGAGCAGTTCTTC.

The J gene is TRBJ2-1, the V gene TRBV24-1, with 7 nucleotides matching TRBD1. The germline CDR1 and CDR2 sequences are KGHDR and SFDVKD. There are 17 residues in the CDR3. The trim removed 3 bases at V and 6 bases at J, leaving 13 bases unmatched. The chain's CDR3 is CATSDPQGTDKLNEQFF. CDR3 bases: TGTGCCACCAGTGATCCCCAGGGGACAGATAAACTCAATGAGCAGTTCTTC.

This clone was picked up a small number of times. One end of the junction varies from germline; a read error may be responsible. The chain couples TRBV2 to TRBJ1-4; D remains unclear. The CDR3 spans 16 residues. Germline lookup yields CDR1 SNHLY and CDR2 FYNNEI. The CDR3 DNA sequence: TGTGCCAGCAGTGAAGCCGCCAGCGGAGCTAACGAAAAACTGTTTTTT. This encodes CASSEAASGANEKLFF.

The J gene is TRBJ2-5, the V gene TRBV28; tentatively, D is TRBD1 (6 bases). The CDR3 runs 14 residues. V was trimmed by 4 bases and J by 2 bases, leaving 11 bases between them. Germline-derived CDR1 and CDR2 are MDHEN and SYDVKM. The CDR3 here is CASSSGTYQETQYF. CDR3 in DNA: TGTGCCAGCAGTTCCGGGACATATCAAGAGACCCAGTACTTC. Full variable domain (remainder filled in from reference TRBV28 and TRBJ2-5): DVKVTQSSRYLVKRTGEKVFLECVQDMDHENMFWYRQDPGLGLRLIYFSYDVKMKEKGDIPEGYSVSREKKERFSLILESASTNQTSMYLCASSSGTYQETQYFGPGTRLLVL.

The chain joins TRBV7-9 to TRBJ2-3; D gene unclear. The CDR3 covers 12 residues. Trimming took 7 bases from V and 1 from J, leaving 6 bases between them. Germline V gene sequence: CDR1 SEHNR, CDR2 FQNEAQ (reference sequence). CDR3 DNA sequence: TGTGCCAGCACCCCAGGCACAGATACGCAGTATTTT. Protein sequence: CASTPGTDTQYF.

The genes are TRBV7-2 and TRBJ2-3; 14 nucleotides align to TRBD2. V shed 6 bases, J shed 4 bases, and the junction held 6 bases outside the gene matches. The germline gives CDR1 SGHTA, CDR2 FQGNSA. The CDR3 has 16 amino acids. The CDR3 sequence: CASRPGLAGGADTQYF. CDR3 DNA: TGTGCCAGCAGACCAGGACTAGCGGGAGGAGCAGATACGCAGTATTTT.

The CDR3: CAWSLGYYDEQYF. CDR3 bases: TGTGCCTGGAGTCTAGGATACTATGACGAGCAGTACTTC. The rearrangement joins TRBV30 to TRBJ2-7; D unclear. Looked up from germline, CDR1 is GTSNPN and CDR2 is SVGIG (reference sequence). The CDR3 is 13 amino acids. Trimming removed 2 bases at V and 5 bases at J, with 13 bases between. The variable domain in full, with the rest retrieved from reference TRBV30 and TRBJ2-7, is SQTIHQWPATLVQPVGSPLSLECTVEGTSNPNLYWYRQAAGRGLQLLFYSVGIGQISSEVPQNLSASRPQDRQFILSSKKLLLSDSGFYLCAWSLGYYDEQYFGPGTRLTVT.

The gene calls are TRBV3-1 (or the pseudogene TRBV3-2) and TRBJ2-5; 13 positions match TRBD2. Germline V CDR1 and CDR2: LGHDT, YNNKEL (reference sequence). V trimming: 8 bases; J trimming: 5 bases; junction bases outside the gene matches: 11. The CDR3 extends over 16 amino acids. CDR3 loop: CASRTSGSGYGETQYF. CDR3 DNA: TGTGCCAGCCGGACTAGCGGGAGCGGTTACGGGGAGACCCAGTACTTC.

This clone was detected only once. The chain carries TRBV5-1 and TRBJ2-2; TRBD2 matches at 8 bases. The trim removed 7 bases at V and 0 bases at J, leaving 8 bases unmatched. CDR1 and CDR2 (germline): SGHRS, YFSETQ. CDR3 length: 16 amino acids. The CDR3 sequence: CASGRTSGTNTGELFF. The CDR3 DNA follows: TGCGCCAGCGGCCGTACTAGCGGTACGAACACCGGGGAGCTGTTTTTT. Together with reference TRBV5-1 and TRBJ2-2, the CDR3 gives the full variable domain: KAGVTQTPRYLIKTRGQQVTLSCSPISGHRSVSWYQQTPGQGLQFLFEYFSETQRNKGNFPGRFSGRQFSNSRSEMNVSTLELGDSALYLCASGRTSGTNTGELFFGEGSRLTVL.

This sequence joins TRBV7-9 and TRBJ2-7; 7 nucleotides line up with TRBD1. Germline lookup yields CDR1 SEHNR and CDR2 FQNEAQ (reference sequence). The CDR3 covers 15 residues. Losses at the gene ends were 7 bases for V and 2 bases for J; bases not matched to a gene: 11. The CDR3 region has the DNA TGTGCCAGCACCGTCGGACAGGTCGGAACCTACGAGCAGTACTTC. Translated: CASTVGQVGTYEQYF.

This chain links TRBV5-8 with TRBJ2-5; D possibly corresponds to TRBD2 (9 bases). Trimming stripped 4 bases from V and 1 base from J, with 20 bases between. The CDR3 loop spans 17 amino acids. Per germline, CDR1 SGHTS and CDR2 YDEGEE. Here the CDR3 reads CASSPRGRGGAQETQYF. The CDR3 DNA sequence: TGTGCCAGCAGCCCCAGGGGGCGCGGGGGGGCCCAAGAGACCCAGTACTTC.

V gene TRBV28 combines with J gene TRBJ2-4, with 7 bases aligning to TRBD2. CDR3 size: 12 residues. After removal of 3 bases from V and 9 bases from J, the junction contained 2 bases not matched to a gene. Looked up from germline, CDR1 is MDHEN and CDR2 is SYDVKM. CDR3 region: CASSLGGSIQYF. As DNA, the CDR3 is TGTGCCAGCAGTTTGGGAGGGAGCATTCAGTACTTC.

The V and J genes are TRBV9 and TRBJ2-3, with TRBD2 matching over 8 bases. Per germline, CDR1 SGDLS and CDR2 YYNGEE. The CDR3 runs 16 residues. V trimming: 1 base; J trimming: 8 bases; junction bases outside the gene matches: 12. For the CDR3, the DNA is TGTGCCAGCAGCGTAACGAGCGGGAGTGGGATCGGTACGCAGTATTTT. It translates to CASSVTSGSGIGTQYF.

The rearrangement joins TRBV5-6 to TRBJ2-1; D not certain. V was pared by 2 bases and J by 5 bases, with 8 bases between. The germline V gene has CDR1 SGHDT and CDR2 YYEEEE. The CDR3 totals 13 residues. The CDR3 loop is CASSFDTDNEQFF. DNA of the CDR3: TGTGCCAGCAGCTTCGACACCGACAATGAGCAGTTCTTC.

V is TRBV3-1 (or the pseudogene TRBV3-2) and J is TRBJ1-2; 8 bases fit TRBD1. Germline V gene sequence: CDR1 LGHDT, CDR2 YNNKEL (reference sequence). The CDR3 loop spans 13 amino acids. V lost 3 bases, J lost 6 bases, and 3 bases stayed unmatched. The CDR3 DNA follows: TGTGCCAGCAGCCACCAGGGGGCTAATGGCTACACCTTC. Encoded protein: CASSHQGANGYTF.

The CDR3 is CASSQAGGPGNTIYF. The DNA of the CDR3 is TGTGCCAGCAGCCAAGCAGGGGGCCCTGGAAACACCATATATTTT. The chain has TRBV14 and TRBJ1-3; TRBD1 aligns across 8 bases. The trim removed 1 base at V and 2 bases at J, leaving 1 base unmatched. This CDR3 comprises 15 residues. From germline, CDR1 is SGHDN and CDR2 FVKESK.

The chain uses TRBV2 and TRBJ2-1, with 7 bases lining up with TRBD1. The CDR3 is 12 residues long. The germline V gene encodes CDR1 SNHLY and CDR2 FYNNEI. V gave up 10 bases and J gave up 7 bases; unmatched junction bases: 7. The CDR3 nucleotides read TGTGCCATCGGTGACAGGGTAAATGAGCAGTTCTTC. The encoded protein is CAIGDRVNEQFF.

V and J are TRBV6-5 and TRBJ1-6, with a possible D match to TRBD1 (5 bases). The CDR3 spans 14 residues. The ends were cut back, 2 bases at V and 8 bases at J, with 10 bases in the middle. Germline lookup yields CDR1 MNHEY and CDR2 SVGAGI. CDR3 loop: CASSYDWGDSPLHF. CDR3 nucleotides: TGTGCCAGCAGTTACGATTGGGGGGATTCACCCCTCCACTTT.

The rearrangement uses TRBV3-1 (or the pseudogene TRBV3-2) and TRBJ1-1; TRBD1 might be the D (5 bases). V was shortened by 3 bases and J by 0 bases, with 17 bases between the two germline ends. Germline CDR1 LGHDT, CDR2 YNNKEL (reference sequence). The CDR3 consists of 17 residues. In nucleotides, the CDR3 is TGTGCCAGCAGCCAGGTCTGGGGCCGGACCATGAACACTGAAGCTTTCTTT. Protein product: CASSQVWGRTMNTEAFF.

The count of this clone is one. The rearrangement joins TRBV27 to TRBJ2-5; D gene ambiguous. V was cut by 2 bases and J by 4 bases, with 8 bases left in between. The CDR3 has 13 residues. Germline CDR1 is MNHEY and CDR2 is SMNVEV (reference sequence). CDR3 loop: CASSLTVTETQYF. CDR3 nucleotides: TGTGCCAGCAGTTTAACGGTCACAGAGACCCAGTACTTC.

The V call is TRBV7-2, the J call TRBJ2-5, with TRBD2 identical over 13 bases. With 5 bases clipped from V and 4 bases from J, the junction kept 7 bases outside the gene matches. CDR1 is SGHTA and CDR2 is FQGNSA in the germline V gene. The CDR3 runs to 16 residues. In nucleotides, the CDR3 is TGTGCCAGCAGCCCTGGACTAGCGGGAGAAAGAGAGACCCAGTACTTC. This gives the protein CASSPGLAGERETQYF.

The chain uses TRBV3-1 (or the pseudogene TRBV3-2) and TRBJ2-3; weak D call: TRBD2 (5 bases). Germline lookup yields CDR1 LGHDT and CDR2 YNNKEL (reference sequence). There are 15 residues in the CDR3. V lost 3 bases, J lost 0 bases, and 10 bases lay in between. Here the CDR3 reads CASSQGARSTDTQYF. In DNA form, the CDR3 reads TGTGCCAGCAGCCAGGGAGCGCGCAGCACAGATACGCAGTATTTT.